This entry features one T cell receptor (beta chain) sequence. PCR used 60 Vbeta primers and 13 Jbeta primers. The repertoire was sequenced with immunoSEQ multiplex PCR; TCRdb's copy has only in-frame clones and lacks some. Counted here are tens of thousands of clones, about 78% occurring once; the ten biggest clones make up less than 3.5%. This sample was included in a study of cytomegalovirus exposure and HLA in healthy donors. Trimming took 2 bases from V and 3 from J, leaving 8 bases between them. Germline assignment: CDR1 ENHRY and CDR2 SYGVKD. CDR3 length equals 14 residues. The rearrangement uses TRBV10-3 and TRBJ1-5, with D possibly TRBD1 on 6 matching bases. This sequence was found in a woman between 25 and 40 years old in good health and CMV-seronegative. Sequenced: PBMCs. The chain's CDR3 is CAISEDRSNQPQHF. CDR3 in DNA: TGTGCCATCAGTGAGGACAGGTCCAATCAGCCCCAGCATTTT.